Below are 17 T cell receptor beta chains sequenced from a single sample in a study of neurological immune-mediated disorders. Using its own MiXCR run on the 5' RACE reads, TCRdb lists one record per CDR3 protein. This table has about 62,000 distinct CDR3 sequences, roughly 4% appearing once. Sequencing input: PBMCs. The receptors here all came from a woman between 45 and 60 years old with multiple sclerosis.

This clonotype was counted only a few times. V usage is TRBV14 and J usage is TRBJ1-1; unclear D gene. V was shortened by 2 bases and J by 7 bases, with 11 bases between the two germline ends. CDR3 length: 13 amino acids. Per germline, CDR1 SGHDN and CDR2 FVKESK. The CDR3 region is CASSQLSDLEAFF. In nucleotides, the CDR3 is TGTGCCAGCAGCCAATTGTCCGACCTTGAAGCTTTCTTT.

This clonotype was observed at least ten times. The J gene is TRBJ2-7, the V gene TRBV3-1, with D perhaps matching TRBD2 (6 bases). CDR1 and CDR2 (germline): LGHDT, YNNKEL (reference sequence). CDR3 length equals 14 residues. V lost 11 bases and J lost 2, with 19 bases in between. The CDR3 coding sequence is TGTGCCTCGGGACTGGAAGGCCAGACCTACGAGCAGTACTTC. It is translated as CASGLEGQTYEQYF.

The table lists this clonotype with many counts. The V and J genes are TRBV15 and TRBJ1-5; 8 bases fit TRBD1. Looked up from germline, CDR1 is LNHNV and CDR2 is YYDKDF (reference sequence). With V trimmed by 5 bases and J by 1 base, 7 bases remained unmatched. CDR3 length: 16 residues. CDR3 loop: CATSGLQGDSNQPQHF. DNA for the CDR3: TGTGCCACCAGCGGACTACAGGGGGACAGCAATCAGCCCCAGCATTTT.

J is TRBJ2-1 and V is TRBV16; perhaps TRBD2 as D (5 bases). Per the germline V gene, CDR1 is KGHSY and CDR2 is FQNENV. The CDR3 totals 13 residues. V lost 1 base and J 7 bases, leaving 8 bases between the germline ends. CDR3 coding DNA: TGTGCCAGCAGCCAATGGGAGTTTAATGAGCAGTTCTTC. Translation: CASSQWEFNEQFF.

A few counts support this clonotype. A read error is likely, as this CDR3 ends without the conserved phenylalanine or tryptophan. The J gene is TRBJ2-1, the V gene TRBV15, with D possibly being TRBD2 (5 bases). With 1 base removed from V and 8 bases from J, the gap between germline ends came to 6 bases. Germline lookup yields CDR1 LNHNV and CDR2 YYDKDF (reference sequence). The CDR3 contains 12 residues. The CDR3 DNA reads TGTGCCACCAGCAGAGTGAGGGATGAGCAGTTCAAC. As protein: CATSRVRDEQFN.

This clonotype appeared many times. The gene calls are TRBV12-3 or TRBV12-4 and TRBJ1-1, with D tentatively TRBD1 (6 bases). V was clipped by 7 bases and J by 8 bases, with 23 bases between them. The CDR3 runs 15 residues. The CDR3 is CASILDPVQGREAFF. The CDR3 DNA reads as TGTGCCAGCATCTTGGACCCCGTACAGGGAAGAGAAGCTTTCTTT.

This clonotype was recorded at least ten times. The chain combines TRBV11-2 with TRBJ1-2, with 9 bases aligning to TRBD1. V dropped 7 bases and J dropped 5; count of bases not matched to a gene: 11. This CDR3 contains 15 residues. Germline-derived CDR1 and CDR2 are SGHAT and FQNNGV. The CDR3 protein is CASTFSDRGFYGYTF. CDR3 sequence (DNA): TGTGCCAGCACCTTTTCCGACAGGGGGTTTTATGGCTACACCTTC.

The chain joins TRBV7-9 to TRBJ2-5; no clear D gene. The CDR3 contains 13 residues. Per the germline V gene, CDR1 is SEHNR and CDR2 is FQNEAQ (reference sequence). Trimming cost V 7 bases and J 1 base, with 10 bases left between them. In nucleotides, the CDR3 is TGTGCCAGCACTGTTTCTCTCCAAGAGACCCAGTACTTC. Its translation: CASTVSLQETQYF. Using reference TRBV7-9 and TRBJ2-5 for the parts outside the CDR3, the full variable domain is DTGVSQNPRHKITKRGQNVTFRCDPISEHNRLYWYRQTLGQGPEFLTYFQNEAQLEKSRLLSDRFSAERPKGSFSTLEIQRTEQGDSAMYLCASTVSLQETQYFGPGTRLLVL.

This clonotype appeared many times. The V gene is TRBV7-2, the J gene TRBJ1-6, with D maybe TRBD1 (5 bases). The CDR3 consists of 15 residues. CDR1 and CDR2 (germline): SGHTA, FQGNSA. Between the trimmed V and J ends, which lost 6 bases and 5 bases, there was a span of 14 bases. The CDR3 loop reads CASSRLGGNNSPLHF. CDR3 DNA sequence: TGTGCCAGCAGTCGACTGGGGGGAAATAATTCACCCCTCCACTTT. Together with reference TRBV7-2 and TRBJ1-6, the CDR3 gives the full variable domain: GAGVSQSPSNKVTEKGKDVELRCDPISGHTALYWYRQSLGQGLEFLIYFQGNSAPDKSGLPSDRFSAERTGGSVSTLTIQRTQQEDSAVYLCASSRLGGNNSPLHFGNGTRLTVT.

This clonotype was counted many times. V gene TRBV5-1 combines with J gene TRBJ2-3; no firm D call. The CDR3 is 14 residues long. V shed 1 base and J shed 2 bases, with 8 bases lying between them. From germline, CDR1 is SGHRS and CDR2 YFSETQ. For the CDR3, the DNA is TGCGCCAGCAGCTTGATGGATAACACAGATACGCAGTATTTT. It translates to CASSLMDNTDTQYF.

This clonotype was recorded a few times. This rearrangement joins TRBV7-9 to TRBJ1-1; D is uncertain. Trimming removed 5 bases at V and 3 bases at J, with 10 bases between. Germline loops: CDR1 SEHNR, CDR2 FQNEAQ (reference sequence). The CDR3 covers 13 residues. This CDR3 reads CASSAYLDTEAFF. CDR3 in DNA: TGTGCCAGCAGCGCATATTTGGACACTGAAGCTTTCTTT.

This clonotype was observed many times. This sequence joins TRBV3-1 and TRBJ2-7; the D is unclear. Germline V gene data show CDR1 as LGHDT and CDR2 as YNNKEL (reference sequence). Trimming took 4 bases from V and 4 from J, leaving 14 bases between them. This CDR3 has 14 residues. The CDR3 protein is CASSRTTRNYEQYF. The CDR3 DNA is TGTGCCAGCAGCCGTACGACCAGGAATTACGAGCAGTACTTC.

This clonotype has ten or more counts. This rearrangement joins TRBV5-1 to TRBJ2-5; D not resolved. Germline values: CDR1 SGHRS, CDR2 YFSETQ. The CDR3 contains 12 residues. The V gene lost 2 bases and the J gene lost 0 bases, with 2 bases spanning the gap. The CDR3 protein is CASSLDQETQYF. The CDR3 DNA reads TGCGCCAGCAGCTTAGACCAAGAGACCCAGTACTTC.

The sample holds many counts of this clonotype. The V and J genes are TRBV10-3 and TRBJ1-1; D not resolved. There are 13 residues in the CDR3. Looked up from germline, CDR1 is ENHRY and CDR2 is SYGVKD. V was trimmed by 3 bases and J by 4 bases, leaving 9 bases between them. CDR3 loop: CAISDNSGTEAFF. DNA of the CDR3: TGTGCCATCAGTGACAATTCGGGCACTGAAGCTTTCTTT.

At least ten counts were recorded for this clonotype. The V call is TRBV20-1, the J call TRBJ1-1; tentatively, D is TRBD1 (6 bases). V lost 5 bases to trimming and J lost 4 bases, with 17 bases between them. There are 14 residues in the CDR3. CDR1 is DFQATT, CDR2 SNEGSKA, per germline (reference sequence). This CDR3 reads CSAGPGPRGTEAFF. The CDR3 DNA reads TGCAGTGCTGGGCCGGGACCCAGGGGCACTGAAGCTTTCTTT.

The CDR3: CASKDAGETQYF. In nucleotides, the CDR3 is TGTGCCAGCAAGGACGCGGGAGAGACCCAGTACTTC. The chain has TRBV7-2 and TRBJ2-5, with a weak D call TRBD2 (5 bases). CDR1 SGHTA and CDR2 FQGNSA come from the germline V gene. Between the trimmed V and J ends, which lost 7 bases and 4 bases, there was a span of 10 bases. This CDR3 has 12 residues. Full variable domain (rest looked up from reference TRBV7-2 and TRBJ2-5): GAGVSQSPSNKVTEKGKDVELRCDPISGHTALYWYRQSLGQGLEFLIYFQGNSAPDKSGLPSDRFSAERTGGSVSTLTIQRTQQEDSAVYLCASKDAGETQYFGPGTRLLVL.

This clonotype was observed at least ten times. V is TRBV5-1 and J is TRBJ2-7; no definite D call. V shed 4 bases and J shed 0 bases, with 14 bases lying between them. The CDR3 is 15 residues long. The germline V gene has CDR1 SGHRS and CDR2 YFSETQ. The CDR3 is CASSRLHGVSYEQYF. CDR3 coding DNA: TGCGCCAGCAGCCGCCTCCACGGAGTCTCCTACGAGCAGTACTTC.